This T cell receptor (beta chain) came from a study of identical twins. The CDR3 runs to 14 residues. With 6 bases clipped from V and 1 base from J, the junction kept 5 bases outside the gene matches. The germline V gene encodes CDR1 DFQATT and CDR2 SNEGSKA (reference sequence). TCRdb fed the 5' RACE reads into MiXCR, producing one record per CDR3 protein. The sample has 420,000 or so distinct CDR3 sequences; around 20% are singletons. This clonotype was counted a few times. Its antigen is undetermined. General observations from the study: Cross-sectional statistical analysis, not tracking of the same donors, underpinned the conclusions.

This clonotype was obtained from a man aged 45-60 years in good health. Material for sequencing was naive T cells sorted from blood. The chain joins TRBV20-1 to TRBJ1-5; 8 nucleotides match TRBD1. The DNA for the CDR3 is TGCAGTGCAGGACAGGGTAGGAGCAATCAGCCCCAGCATTTT. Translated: CSAGQGRSNQPQHF.